This TCR beta chain was sequenced in a study of human thymus T cells. Germline-derived CDR1 and CDR2 are LNHDA and SQIVND (reference sequence). This CDR3 is 13 amino acids long. Trimming shortened V by 3 bases and J by 3 bases, and 5 bases separated the two germline ends. Resections were taken during corrective heart surgery, and the thymus tissue came from these. Produced via immunoSEQ multiplex PCR; TCRdb's table is partial and in-frame only. Of some 120,000 clones listed, 90% to 95% are singletons. The sample was thymus tissue. The chain couples TRBV19 to TRBJ2-2; D gene uncertain. The TCR sequence derives from a boy in the first two years of life with a congenital heart defect but otherwise immunologically healthy. The CDR3 nucleotides are TGTGCCAGTAGTATTGGGGACACCGGGGAGCTGTTTTTT. Residues: CASSIGDTGELFF.